The text below deals with one TCR beta chain. V lost 5 bases to trimming and J lost 8 bases; unmatched junction nucleotides: 17. In germline, CDR1 is SGHTA, CDR2 FQGTGA. CDR3 length: 18 amino acids. In the authors' methods: Amplified reference gene primers provided the basis for estimating nucleated cell counts. Sequenced by immunoSEQ multiplex PCR; TCRdb stores in-frame clones only, minus some. V, J and clone size reflect that table, while D and trimming were determined from the DNA. The repertoire holds some 120,000 clones, with 80% to 85% as singletons. The sample belongs to a study of blood T cell repertoires in COVID-19. Study details: The analysed material was cDNA or gDNA that came from T cells, B-cell-depleted T cells, or PBMCs.

Cohort allocation depended upon clinical history that participants reported. Recovery among Cohort 3 donors was established by two negative PCRs, clearance, or symptom resolution. The chain employs TRBV7-3 and TRBJ2-1; 11 bases line up with TRBD2. Sequenced material: PBMCs or T cells enriched from blood (not recorded which). The sequence came from a man younger than 40 who had recovered from COVID-19. In DNA form, the CDR3 reads TGTGCCAGCAGCCCTTCACTGGGGGCGCCGGGACTAGCGGATGAGCAGTTCTTC. Protein sequence: CASSPSLGAPGLADEQFF. The variable domain in full, with the rest retrieved from reference TRBV7-3 and TRBJ2-1, is GAGVSQTPSNKVTEKGKYVELRCDPISGHTALYWYRQSLGQGPEFLIYFQGTGAADDSGLPNDRFFAVRPEGSVSTLKIQRTERGDSAVYLCASSPSLGAPGLADEQFFGPGTRLTVL.